This T cell receptor beta chain was profiled in a study of blood T cell repertoires in COVID-19. Whole-study context: Donors in the United States, Italy and Spain gave samples during acute or convalescent COVID-19. From T cells, B-cell-depleted T cells, or PBMCs came the material, which was cDNA or gDNA.

The germline CDR1 and CDR2 sequences are SGHDT and YYEEEE. The CDR3 sequence is 12 residues long. Trimming removed 5 bases at V and 6 bases at J, with 9 bases between. Clones were read by immunoSEQ multiplex PCR, and TCRdb kept only the in-frame ones, dropping some. The sample lists around 170,000 clones; roughly four fifths were seen once. The chain is built from TRBV5-6 and TRBJ2-1, with D possibly matching TRBD2 (6 bases). The material sequenced was peripheral blood. The TCR sequence derives from a woman in her 70s with COVID-19, enrolled during active disease. CDR3 sequence (DNA): TGTGCCAGCAGGGAGGGGTCCAATGAGCAGTTCTTC. The encoded protein is CASREGSNEQFF.